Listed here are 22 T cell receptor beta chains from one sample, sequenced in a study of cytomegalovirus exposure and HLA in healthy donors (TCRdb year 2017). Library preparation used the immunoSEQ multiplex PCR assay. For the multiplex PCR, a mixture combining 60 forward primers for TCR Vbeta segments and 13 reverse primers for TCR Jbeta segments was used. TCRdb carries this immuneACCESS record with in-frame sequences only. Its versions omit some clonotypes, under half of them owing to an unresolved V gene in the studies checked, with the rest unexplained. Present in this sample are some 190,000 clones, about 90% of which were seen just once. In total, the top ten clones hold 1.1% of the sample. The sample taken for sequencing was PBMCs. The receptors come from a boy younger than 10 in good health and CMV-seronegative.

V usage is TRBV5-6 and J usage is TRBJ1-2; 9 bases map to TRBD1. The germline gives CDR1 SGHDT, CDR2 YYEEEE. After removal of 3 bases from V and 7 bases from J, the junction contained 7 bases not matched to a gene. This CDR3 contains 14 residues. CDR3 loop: CASSSTQGALGYTF. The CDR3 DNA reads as TGTGCCAGCAGCTCTACACAGGGGGCGCTTGGCTACACCTTC.

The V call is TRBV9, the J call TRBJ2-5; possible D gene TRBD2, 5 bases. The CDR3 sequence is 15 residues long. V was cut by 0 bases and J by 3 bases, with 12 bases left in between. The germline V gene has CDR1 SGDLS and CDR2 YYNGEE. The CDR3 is CASSVGPEREETQYF. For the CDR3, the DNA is TGTGCCAGCAGCGTAGGGCCGGAGAGGGAAGAGACCCAGTACTTC.

In nucleotides, the CDR3 is TGTGCCAGTAGTGCCTTCCGGGACATCACTGAAGCTTTCTTT. Encoded protein: CASSAFRDITEAFF. The chain is built from TRBV19 and TRBJ1-1, with D perhaps matching TRBD1 (6 bases). CDR3 length: 14 amino acids. Germline V gene data show CDR1 as LNHDA and CDR2 as SQIVND (reference sequence). The V end was cut by 5 bases, the J end by 4 bases, with 14 bases between.

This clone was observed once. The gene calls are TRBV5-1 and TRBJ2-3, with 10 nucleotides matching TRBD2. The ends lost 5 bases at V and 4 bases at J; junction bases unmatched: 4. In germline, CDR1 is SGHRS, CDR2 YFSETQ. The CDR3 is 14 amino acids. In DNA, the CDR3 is TGCGCCAGCAGGTCCAGCGGGAGGGCAGATACGCAGTATTTT. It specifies CASRSSGRADTQYF. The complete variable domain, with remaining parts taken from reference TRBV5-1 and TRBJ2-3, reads KAGVTQTPRYLIKTRGQQVTLSCSPISGHRSVSWYQQTPGQGLQFLFEYFSETQRNKGNFPGRFSGRQFSNSRSEMNVSTLELGDSALYLCASRSSGRADTQYFGPGTRLTVL.

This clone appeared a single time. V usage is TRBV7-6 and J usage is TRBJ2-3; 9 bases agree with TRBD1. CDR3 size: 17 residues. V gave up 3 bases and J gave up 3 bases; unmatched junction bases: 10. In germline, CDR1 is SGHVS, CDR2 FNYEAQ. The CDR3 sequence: CASSFPGQGDGTDTQYF. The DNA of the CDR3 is TGTGCCAGCAGCTTCCCGGGACAGGGTGATGGGACAGATACGCAGTATTTT.

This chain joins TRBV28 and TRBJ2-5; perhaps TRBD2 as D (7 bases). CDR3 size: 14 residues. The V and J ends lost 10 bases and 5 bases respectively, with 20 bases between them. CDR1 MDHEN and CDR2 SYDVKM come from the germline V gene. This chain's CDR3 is CATAGAGAGETQYF. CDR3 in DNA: TGTGCCACCGCTGGGGCGGGGGCGGGGGAGACCCAGTACTTC.

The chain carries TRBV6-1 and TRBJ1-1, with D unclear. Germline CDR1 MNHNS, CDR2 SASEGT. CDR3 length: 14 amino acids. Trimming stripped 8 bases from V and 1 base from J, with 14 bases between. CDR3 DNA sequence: TGTGCCAGCTCCGGGGTCATATCGAACACTGAAGCTTTCTTT. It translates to CASSGVISNTEAFF.

The DNA of the CDR3 is TGTGCCATCAGTGAAGGGACAGGGATGGAGACCCAGTACTTC. It codes for CAISEGTGMETQYF. The chain recombines TRBV10-3 with TRBJ2-5; 9 nucleotides agree with TRBD1. The CDR3 has 14 amino acids. CDR1 and CDR2 from the germline V gene are ENHRY and SYGVKD. Trimming removed 3 bases from V and 5 bases from J; junction bases left unmatched: 4.

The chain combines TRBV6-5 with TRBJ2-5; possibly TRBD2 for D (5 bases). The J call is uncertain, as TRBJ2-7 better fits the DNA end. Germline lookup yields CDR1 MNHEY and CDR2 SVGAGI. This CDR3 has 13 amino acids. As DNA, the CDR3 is TGTGCCAGCAGCCGGACTGAGACCTACGAGCAGTACTTC. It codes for CASSRTETYEQYF.

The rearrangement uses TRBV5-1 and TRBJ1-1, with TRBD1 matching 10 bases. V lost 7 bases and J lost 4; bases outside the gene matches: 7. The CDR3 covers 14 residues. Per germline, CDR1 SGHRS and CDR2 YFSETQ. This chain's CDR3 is CASHPGQGTTEAFF. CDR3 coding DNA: TGCGCCAGCCATCCGGGACAGGGGACCACTGAAGCTTTCTTT.

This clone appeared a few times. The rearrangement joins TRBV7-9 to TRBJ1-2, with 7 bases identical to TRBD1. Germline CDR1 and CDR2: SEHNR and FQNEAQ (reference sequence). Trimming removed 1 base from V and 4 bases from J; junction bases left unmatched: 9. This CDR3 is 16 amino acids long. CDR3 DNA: TGTGCCAGCAGCTTAGGAGGGACAGCTTACCTCTATGGCTACACCTTC. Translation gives CASSLGGTAYLYGYTF. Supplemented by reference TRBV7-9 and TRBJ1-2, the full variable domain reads DTGVSQNPRHKITKRGQNVTFRCDPISEHNRLYWYRQTLGQGPEFLTYFQNEAQLEKSRLLSDRFSAERPKGSFSTLEIQRTEQGDSAMYLCASSLGGTAYLYGYTFGSGTRLTVV.

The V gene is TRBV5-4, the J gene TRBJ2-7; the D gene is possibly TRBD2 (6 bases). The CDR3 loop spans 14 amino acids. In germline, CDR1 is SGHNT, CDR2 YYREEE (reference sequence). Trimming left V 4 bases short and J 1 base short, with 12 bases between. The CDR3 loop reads CASSLYGTSYEQYF. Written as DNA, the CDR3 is TGTGCCAGCAGCCTATACGGGACTTCCTACGAGCAGTACTTC.

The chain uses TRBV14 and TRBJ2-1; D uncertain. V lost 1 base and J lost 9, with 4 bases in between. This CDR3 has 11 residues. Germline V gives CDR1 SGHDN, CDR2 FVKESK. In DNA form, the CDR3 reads TGTGCCAGCAGCCAAGTCTCTGAGCAGTTCTTC. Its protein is CASSQVSEQFF.

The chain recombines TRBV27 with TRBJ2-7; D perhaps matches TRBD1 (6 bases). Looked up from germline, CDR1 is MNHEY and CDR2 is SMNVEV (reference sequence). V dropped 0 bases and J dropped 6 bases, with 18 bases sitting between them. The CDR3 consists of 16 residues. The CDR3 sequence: CASSLSWGRASTEQYF. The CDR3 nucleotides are TGTGCCAGCAGTTTATCGTGGGGGCGCGCGTCGACCGAGCAGTACTTC.

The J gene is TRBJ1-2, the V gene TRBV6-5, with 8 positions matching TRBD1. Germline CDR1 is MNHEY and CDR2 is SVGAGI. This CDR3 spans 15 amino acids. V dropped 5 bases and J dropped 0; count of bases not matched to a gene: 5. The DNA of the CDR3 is TGTGCCAGCAGTACCTCGACAGGGGCTAACTATGGCTACACCTTC. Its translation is CASSTSTGANYGYTF.

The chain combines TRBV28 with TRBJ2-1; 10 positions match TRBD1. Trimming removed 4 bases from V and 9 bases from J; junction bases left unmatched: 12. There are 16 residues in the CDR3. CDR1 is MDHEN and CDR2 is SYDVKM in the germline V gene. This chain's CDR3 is CASSWGGTGVLSEQFF. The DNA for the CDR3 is TGTGCCAGCAGTTGGGGAGGGACAGGGGTTCTCAGTGAGCAGTTCTTC. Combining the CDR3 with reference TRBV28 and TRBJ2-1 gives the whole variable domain DVKVTQSSRYLVKRTGEKVFLECVQDMDHENMFWYRQDPGLGLRLIYFSYDVKMKEKGDIPEGYSVSREKKERFSLILESASTNQTSMYLCASSWGGTGVLSEQFFGPGTRLTVL.

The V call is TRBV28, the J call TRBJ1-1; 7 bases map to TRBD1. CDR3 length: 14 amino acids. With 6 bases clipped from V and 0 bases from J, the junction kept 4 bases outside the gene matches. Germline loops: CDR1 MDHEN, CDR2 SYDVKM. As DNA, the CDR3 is TGTGCCAGCAGGGGGACAGCCTTGAACACTGAAGCTTTCTTT. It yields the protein CASRGTALNTEAFF.

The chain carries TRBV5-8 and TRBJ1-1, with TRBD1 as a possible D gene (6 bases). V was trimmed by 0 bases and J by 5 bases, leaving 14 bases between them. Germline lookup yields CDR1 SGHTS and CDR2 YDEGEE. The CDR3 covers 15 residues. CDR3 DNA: TGTGCCAGCAGCTTGGCCTGGGGCAGGGGAACTGAAGCTTTCTTT. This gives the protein CASSLAWGRGTEAFF. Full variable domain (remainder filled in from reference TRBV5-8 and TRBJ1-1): EAGVTQSPTHLIKTRGQQATLRCSPISGHTSVYWYQQALGLGLQFLLWYDEGEERNRGNFPPRFSGRQFPNYSSELNVNALELEDSALYLCASSLAWGRGTEAFFGQGTRLTVV.

The CDR3 loop reads CASSFRTVARATNEKLFF. The CDR3 DNA sequence: TGTGCCAGCAGCTTTAGGACAGTAGCGCGTGCAACTAATGAAAAACTGTTTTTT. The chain has TRBV5-8 and TRBJ1-4; D is perhaps TRBD1 (6 bases). There are 18 residues in the CDR3. The V and J ends lost 2 bases and 0 bases respectively, with 17 bases between them. From germline, CDR1 is SGHTS and CDR2 YDEGEE.

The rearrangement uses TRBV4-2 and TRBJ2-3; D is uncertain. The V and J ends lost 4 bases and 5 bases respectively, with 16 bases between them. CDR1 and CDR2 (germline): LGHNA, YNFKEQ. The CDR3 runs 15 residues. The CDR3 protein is CASSLGPGLEDTQYF. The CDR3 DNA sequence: TGTGCCAGCAGCCTAGGCCCAGGCCTGGAAGATACGCAGTATTTT.

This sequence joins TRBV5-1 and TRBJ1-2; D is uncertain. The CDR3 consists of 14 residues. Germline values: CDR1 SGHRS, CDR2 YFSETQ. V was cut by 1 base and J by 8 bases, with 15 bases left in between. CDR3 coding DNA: TGCGCCAGCAGCTTGATGGCAACGGGTAGGGGCTACACCTTC. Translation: CASSLMATGRGYTF.

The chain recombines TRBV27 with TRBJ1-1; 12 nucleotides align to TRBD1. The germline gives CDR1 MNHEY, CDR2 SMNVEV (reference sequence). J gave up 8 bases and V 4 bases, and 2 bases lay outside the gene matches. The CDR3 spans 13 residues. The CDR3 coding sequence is TGTGCCAGCAGTTGGGACAGGGGGCAGGAAGCTTTCTTT. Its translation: CASSWDRGQEAFF.